What follows describes a single T cell receptor beta chain. The data were taken from a study of blood T cell repertoires in COVID-19. The CDR3 is 16 residues long. Trimming shortened V by 2 bases and J by 6 bases, and 17 bases separated the two germline ends. Germline CDR1 reads SGHDN; CDR2 reads FVKESK. Sequenced by immunoSEQ multiplex PCR; TCRdb stores in-frame clones only, minus some. The repertoire includes some 350,000 clones, 88% of them detected once, and 7.3% sits in the top ten. The rearrangement uses TRBV14 and TRBJ2-1, with D perhaps matching TRBD2 (6 bases). The sequenced sample was peripheral blood. This TCR came from a woman in her seventies with COVID-19, enrolled during active disease. The CDR3 is CASSQRLGEASNEQFF. The CDR3 bases are TGTGCCAGCAGCCAACGGCTGGGGGAGGCAAGCAATGAGCAGTTCTTC.